This T cell receptor (beta chain) was identified in a study of Graves' ophthalmopathy and Graves' hyperthyroidism. Study-wide findings and caveats: Also, most clonotypes expanded in the thyroid above 0.001 frequency appeared in blood.

Clinical symptoms, serum thyroxine, TRAb, thyroid ultrasound and orbital computed tomography were relied on for diagnosis. The PBMC fraction was derived from about 9.2 ml of fresh peripheral blood. With 6 bases removed from V and 0 bases from J, the gap between germline ends came to 15 bases. The CDR3 totals 16 residues. From RNA, the CDR3 regions of TCR beta chains were amplified and sequenced. HTBI primers primed a first-round RT-PCR, and a second-round multiplex PCR followed. One entry per CDR3 protein results from TCRdb running MiXCR on the multiplex PCR reads. The sample shows tens of thousands of distinct CDR3 sequences, roughly 47% of them seen only once. In its sample, this clonotype was seen many times. Its target is not known.

The source is an adult woman with Graves' ophthalmopathy. Sequencing was carried out using peripheral blood. The chain recombines TRBV12-3 or TRBV12-4 with TRBJ2-1, with D possibly TRBD2 on 6 matching bases. The DNA for the CDR3 is TGTGCCAGCAGCCCATTGGAGGGGAGCTCCTACAATGAGCAGTTCTTC. It encodes CASSPLEGSSYNEQFF.